These 21 T cell receptor beta chains originate from one sample sequenced in a study of T cell changes during pregnancy in multiple sclerosis. The method was immunoSEQ multiplex PCR; TCRdb's version includes in-frame clones alone and lacks a portion of them. The data hold roughly 26,000 clones, with roughly 89% observed a single time. Specimen: CD8+ T cells from peripheral blood mononuclear cells, collected in the second trimester of pregnancy. The source is a female donor with multiple sclerosis, enrolled in a pregnancy study.

J is TRBJ2-3 and V is TRBV5-6; 14 nucleotides align to TRBD2. V shed 2 bases and J 6 bases; nucleotides not matched to a gene: 2. The CDR3 length is 15 residues. Germline CDR1 reads SGHDT; CDR2 reads YYEEEE. CDR3 loop: CASSFGTSGSDTQYF. The CDR3 nucleotides are TGTGCCAGCAGCTTCGGGACTAGCGGGAGTGATACGCAGTATTTT.

The V call is TRBV14, the J call TRBJ2-4; D is uncertain. CDR1 SGHDN and CDR2 FVKESK come from the germline V gene. Deletions cut 6 bases from V and 8 bases from J, with 8 bases between. The CDR3 totals 11 residues. The CDR3 here is CASRSFDIQYF. DNA for the CDR3: TGTGCCAGCAGGTCCTTCGACATTCAGTACTTC.

J is TRBJ2-7 and V is TRBV4-1; 9 bases map to TRBD1. The CDR3 spans 15 residues. The trim removed 0 bases at V and 5 bases at J, leaving 5 bases unmatched. Germline CDR1 MGHRA, CDR2 YSYEKL. CDR3 sequence reads: CASSQDWGQGDEQYF. CDR3 sequence (DNA): TGCGCCAGCAGCCAAGATTGGGGACAGGGTGACGAGCAGTACTTC.

The chain recombines TRBV18 with TRBJ2-1; D is possibly TRBD2 (5 bases). The V end lost 2 bases, the J end lost 3 bases, and 20 bases lay between the germline ends. The length of the CDR3 is 18 residues. Looked up from germline, CDR1 is KGHSH and CDR2 is LQKENI. This CDR3 reads CASSPRPRGIPIYNEQFF. In DNA, the CDR3 is TGTGCCAGCTCACCAAGGCCCCGAGGGATTCCGATCTACAATGAGCAGTTCTTC. The variable domain in full, with the rest retrieved from reference TRBV18 and TRBJ2-1, is NAGVMQNPRHLVRRRGQEARLRCSPMKGHSHVYWYRQLPEEGLKFMVYLQKENIIDESGMPKERFSAEFPKEGPSILRIQQVVRGDSAAYFCASSPRPRGIPIYNEQFFGPGTRLTVL.

The rearrangement uses TRBV9 and TRBJ1-1; D ambiguous. Between the trimmed V and J ends, which lost 4 bases and 0 bases, there was a span of 13 bases. The CDR3 covers 15 residues. The germline V gene has CDR1 SGDLS and CDR2 YYNGEE. CDR3 sequence reads: CASSQDGGMNTEAFF. The CDR3 DNA follows: TGTGCCAGCAGCCAGGACGGCGGGATGAACACTGAAGCTTTCTTT.

The CDR3 DNA is TGTGCCAGCAGCTTAGCGGCTCCGGGACTCCCCTACGAGCAGTACTTC. It specifies CASSLAAPGLPYEQYF. This chain connects TRBV7-2 to TRBJ2-7, with a possible D match to TRBD2 (6 bases). The V gene's germline CDR1 is SGHTA and CDR2 FQGNSA. There are 16 residues in the CDR3. V was pared by 0 bases and J by 2 bases, with 14 bases between.

CDR3 bases: TGTGCCAGCAGCTTAGCGAGGCTGGGAGGCGAGCAGTACTTC. The encoded protein is CASSLARLGGEQYF. V gene TRBV7-9 combines with J gene TRBJ2-7, with D possibly TRBD2 on 6 matching bases. The CDR3 runs 14 residues. Germline V gives CDR1 SEHNR, CDR2 FQNEAQ (reference sequence). V gave up 0 bases and J gave up 6 bases, with 12 bases separating them.

As concerns this clone: One end of the junction fails to match germline, which may point to a read error. The chain has TRBV7-7 and TRBJ2-1, with D perhaps matching TRBD2 (5 bases). The V gene's germline CDR1 is SSHAT and CDR2 FNYEAQ (reference sequence). This CDR3 comprises 18 residues. The CDR3 nucleotides are TGTGCTAGCAGCGCAAGGGTCAGCGAGGGCGGAACCTACAATGAGCAGTTCTTC. The encoded protein is CASSARVSEGGTYNEQFF.

The rearrangement uses TRBV7-9 and TRBJ2-1; 7 bases fit TRBD1. Germline V gene sequence: CDR1 SEHNR, CDR2 FQNEAQ (reference sequence). Unmatched junction bases numbered 11, after V lost 5 bases and J lost 7 bases. This CDR3 has 15 residues. The CDR3 DNA reads as TGTGCCAGCAGCACAAAAGACCCACAGGGGAATGAGCAGTTCTTC. Translation gives CASSTKDPQGNEQFF. The full variable domain, rest sourced from reference TRBV7-9 and TRBJ2-1, is DTGVSQNPRHKITKRGQNVTFRCDPISEHNRLYWYRQTLGQGPEFLTYFQNEAQLEKSRLLSDRFSAERPKGSFSTLEIQRTEQGDSAMYLCASSTKDPQGNEQFFGPGTRLTVL.

This clone was seen a single time. J is TRBJ2-7 and V is TRBV9; TRBD2 aligns across 8 bases. Looked up from germline, CDR1 is SGDLS and CDR2 is YYNGEE. The CDR3 totals 14 residues. Trimming at V came to 7 bases and at J to 2 bases, leaving 8 bases not matched to a gene. Here the CDR3 DNA reads TGTGCCAGCGGCAAACTAGCGGAGCCCTACGAGCAGTACTTC. It specifies CASGKLAEPYEQYF.

The rearrangement joins TRBV7-9 to TRBJ1-4, with a tentative D call TRBD1 (5 bases). Trimming took 3 bases from V and 8 from J, leaving 13 bases between them. Germline V gives CDR1 SEHNR, CDR2 FQNEAQ (reference sequence). The CDR3 is 14 amino acids. DNA for the CDR3: TGTGCCAGCAGCTTCAAGTCCAGGGAAGAAAAACTGTTTTTT. It specifies CASSFKSREEKLFF.

The gene calls are TRBV19 and TRBJ2-3, with D tentatively TRBD2 (5 bases). V was shortened by 3 bases and J by 6 bases, with 13 bases between the two germline ends. Per germline, CDR1 LNHDA and CDR2 SQIVND (reference sequence). The CDR3 has 14 amino acids. CDR3 amino acids: CASSISGSSDTQYF. CDR3 bases: TGTGCCAGTAGTATCTCGGGGAGCTCGGATACGCAGTATTTT.

The chain links TRBV28 to TRBJ1-1; D not certain. There are 12 residues in the CDR3. Looked up from germline, CDR1 is MDHEN and CDR2 is SYDVKM. V lost 3 bases and J 2 bases, leaving 4 bases between the germline ends. This CDR3 reads CASSFSNTEAFF. In DNA form, the CDR3 reads TGTGCCAGCAGTTTTTCAAACACTGAAGCTTTCTTT.

The V gene is TRBV19, the J gene TRBJ2-1; D is ambiguous. V shed 4 bases and J shed 2 bases, with 9 bases lying between them. Germline loops: CDR1 LNHDA, CDR2 SQIVND (reference sequence). CDR3 length equals 14 residues. CDR3 sequence: CASSSEGAYNEQFF. CDR3 nucleotide sequence: TGTGCCAGTAGTAGTGAAGGAGCCTACAATGAGCAGTTCTTC.

By frequency in the sample, this clone is medium-sized. This CDR3 reads CASSISLLGHEQYF. The CDR3 bases are TGTGCCAGTAGTATAAGCCTTCTAGGTCACGAGCAGTACTTC. V and J are TRBV19 and TRBJ2-7; D unclear. Trimming took 2 bases from V and 5 from J, leaving 13 bases between them. CDR1 is LNHDA, CDR2 SQIVND, per germline (reference sequence). There are 14 residues in the CDR3.

This clone appeared once. This sequence joins TRBV11-2 and TRBJ2-1; 7 bases map to TRBD2. This CDR3 has 13 residues. Germline trimming cut 5 bases from V and 7 bases from J; bases unmatched to any gene: 5. Germline CDR1 reads SGHAT; CDR2 reads FQNNGV. The CDR3 reads CASSHLAGNEQFF. DNA for the CDR3: TGTGCCAGCAGCCACTTAGCGGGTAATGAGCAGTTCTTC.

This clone has only one observation. The rearrangement joins TRBV4-1 to TRBJ2-2; possible D gene TRBD1, 6 bases. With 1 base removed from V and 6 bases from J, the gap between germline ends came to 12 bases. The CDR3 runs 15 residues. Per germline, CDR1 MGHRA and CDR2 YSYEKL. The CDR3 is CASSQVGTFAGELFF. CDR3 DNA: TGCGCCAGCAGCCAAGTGGGGACATTCGCCGGGGAGCTGTTTTTT.

CDR3 DNA: TGTGCCAGCAGTGGACTTAGCGTTTCTGGGGCCAACGTCCTGACTTTC. It specifies CASSGLSVSGANVLTF. The gene calls are TRBV25-1 and TRBJ2-6; TRBD2 might be the D (5 bases). V dropped 4 bases and J dropped 1 base, with 11 bases sitting between them. The CDR3 has 16 amino acids. From germline, CDR1 is MGHDK and CDR2 SYGVNS.

The V call is TRBV29-1, the J call TRBJ2-7, with 9 bases fitting TRBD1. CDR3 size: 13 residues. V shed 6 bases, J shed 3 bases, and the junction held 6 bases outside the gene matches. Germline lookup yields CDR1 SQVTM and CDR2 ANQGSEA. CDR3 bases: TGCAGCGTGACCGGGACAGGGTTCTACGAGCAGTACTTC. Its translation is CSVTGTGFYEQYF.

The chain is built from TRBV5-1 and TRBJ1-3; D remains unclear. Germline values: CDR1 SGHRS, CDR2 YFSETQ. Trimming stripped 0 bases from V and 0 bases from J, with 13 bases between. The CDR3 consists of 17 residues. CDR3 bases: TGCGCCAGCAGCTTGGTCGGGTTTGGTTTCTCTGGAAACACCATATATTTT. Encoded protein: CASSLVGFGFSGNTIYF. Drawing the rest from reference TRBV5-1 and TRBJ1-3, the complete variable domain is KAGVTQTPRYLIKTRGQQVTLSCSPISGHRSVSWYQQTPGQGLQFLFEYFSETQRNKGNFPGRFSGRQFSNSRSEMNVSTLELGDSALYLCASSLVGFGFSGNTIYFGEGSWLTVV.

The chain carries TRBV7-9 and TRBJ1-1; TRBD1 is a possible D gene (5 bases). V was cut by 5 bases and J by 6 bases, with 22 bases left in between. Germline loops: CDR1 SEHNR, CDR2 FQNEAQ (reference sequence). CDR3 length: 16 amino acids. The CDR3: CASSPRMGQKESEAFF. In DNA form, the CDR3 reads TGTGCCAGCAGCCCTAGAATGGGGCAGAAGGAGTCTGAAGCTTTCTTT.